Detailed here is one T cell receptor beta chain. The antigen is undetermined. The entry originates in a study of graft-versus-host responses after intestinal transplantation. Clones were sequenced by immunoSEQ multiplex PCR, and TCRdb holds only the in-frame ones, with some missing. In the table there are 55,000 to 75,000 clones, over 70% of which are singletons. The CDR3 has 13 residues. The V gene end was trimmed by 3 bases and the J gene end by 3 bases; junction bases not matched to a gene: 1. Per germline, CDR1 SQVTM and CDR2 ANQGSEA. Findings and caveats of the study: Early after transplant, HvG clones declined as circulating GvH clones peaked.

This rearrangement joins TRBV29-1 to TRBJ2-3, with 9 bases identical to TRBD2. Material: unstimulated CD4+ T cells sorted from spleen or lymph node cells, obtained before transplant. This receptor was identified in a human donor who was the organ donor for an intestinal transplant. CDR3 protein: CSVERGGTDTQYF. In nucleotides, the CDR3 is TGCAGCGTTGAGCGGGGGGGAACAGATACGCAGTATTTT.